This TCR beta chain was captured in a study of cytomegalovirus exposure and HLA in healthy donors. After removal of 3 bases from V and 10 bases from J, the junction contained 4 bases not matched to a gene. Germline assignment: CDR1 SGHNT and CDR2 YYREEE (reference sequence). This CDR3 is built from 12 residues. A multiplex PCR was run with 60 Vbeta primers and 13 Jbeta primers. The data were produced by immunoSEQ multiplex PCR, yet TCRdb's version contains in-frame clones alone and is incomplete. This sample has about 160,000 clones, with more than 75% found just once. This rearrangement joins TRBV5-4 to TRBJ2-5; TRBD1 agrees at 9 bases. Sequencing input: PBMCs. The sequence came from a young man in good health and CMV-seropositive. The CDR3 DNA sequence: TGTGCCAGCAGCTACCGGGACAGGGACCAGTACTTC. Its translation is CASSYRDRDQYF. The whole variable domain, filled in from reference TRBV5-4 and TRBJ2-5, reads ETGVTQSPTHLIKTRGQQVTLRCSSQSGHNTVSWYQQALGQGPQFIFQYYREEENGRGNFPPRFSGLQFPNYSSELNVNALELDDSALYLCASSYRDRDQYFGPGTRLLVL.